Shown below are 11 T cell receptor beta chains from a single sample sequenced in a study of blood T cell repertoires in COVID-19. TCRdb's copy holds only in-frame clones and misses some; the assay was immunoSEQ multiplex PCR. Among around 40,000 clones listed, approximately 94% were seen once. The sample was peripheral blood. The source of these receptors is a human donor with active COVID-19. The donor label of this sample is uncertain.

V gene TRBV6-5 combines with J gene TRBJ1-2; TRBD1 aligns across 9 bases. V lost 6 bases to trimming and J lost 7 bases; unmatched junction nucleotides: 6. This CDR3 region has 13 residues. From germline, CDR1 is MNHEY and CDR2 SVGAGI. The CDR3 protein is CASRRQGESGYTF. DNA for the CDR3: TGTGCCAGCAGAAGACAGGGGGAAAGTGGCTACACCTTC.

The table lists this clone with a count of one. The CDR3 loop reads CARDTGMWTEAFF. CDR3 bases: TGTGCCAGAGATACAGGGATGTGGACTGAAGCTTTCTTT. V and J are TRBV2 and TRBJ1-1; D may be TRBD1 (6 bases). The V end lost 9 bases, the J end lost 5 bases, and 16 bases lay between the germline ends. Germline V gene lookup returns CDR1 SNHLY and CDR2 FYNNEI. The CDR3 spans 13 residues.

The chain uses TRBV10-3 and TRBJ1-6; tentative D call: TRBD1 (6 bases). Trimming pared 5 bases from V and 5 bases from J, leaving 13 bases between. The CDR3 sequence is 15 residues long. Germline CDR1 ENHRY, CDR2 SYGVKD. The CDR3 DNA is TGTGCCATCAGTAACAGGGATTTGAATAATTCACCCCTCCACTTT. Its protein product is CAISNRDLNNSPLHF.

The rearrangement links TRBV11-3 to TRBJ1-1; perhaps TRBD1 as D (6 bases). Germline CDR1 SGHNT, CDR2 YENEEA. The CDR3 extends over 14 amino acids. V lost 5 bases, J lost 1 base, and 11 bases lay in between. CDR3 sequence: CASSPGTPNTEAFF. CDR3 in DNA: TGTGCCAGCAGCCCAGGGACACCGAACACTGAAGCTTTCTTT.

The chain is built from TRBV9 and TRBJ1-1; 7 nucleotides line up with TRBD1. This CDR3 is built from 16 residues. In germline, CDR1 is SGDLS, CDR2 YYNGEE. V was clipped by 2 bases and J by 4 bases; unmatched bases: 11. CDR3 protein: CASSVGTASEGTEAFF. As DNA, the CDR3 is TGTGCCAGCAGCGTCGGGACAGCCAGCGAAGGCACTGAAGCTTTCTTT.

This CDR3 is CASKASGNTDTQYF. The CDR3 region has the DNA TGTGCCAGTAAGGCTAGCGGAAACACAGATACGCAGTATTTT. V and J are TRBV19 and TRBJ2-3; TRBD2 agrees at 7 bases. This CDR3 region has 14 residues. From germline, CDR1 is LNHDA and CDR2 SQIVND (reference sequence). V gave up 7 bases and J gave up 2 bases; unmatched junction bases: 6.

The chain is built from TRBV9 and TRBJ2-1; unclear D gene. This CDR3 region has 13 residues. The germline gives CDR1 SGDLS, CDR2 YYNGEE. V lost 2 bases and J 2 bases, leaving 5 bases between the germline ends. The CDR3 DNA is TGTGCCAGCAGCGTCCTACCCTACAATGAGCAGTTCTTC. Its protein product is CASSVLPYNEQFF. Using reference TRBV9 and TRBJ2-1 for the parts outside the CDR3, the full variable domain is DSGVTQTPKHLITATGQRVTLRCSPRSGDLSVYWYQQSLDQGLQFLIQYYNGEERAKGNILERFSAQQFPDLHSELNLSSLELGDSALYFCASSVLPYNEQFFGPGTRLTVL.

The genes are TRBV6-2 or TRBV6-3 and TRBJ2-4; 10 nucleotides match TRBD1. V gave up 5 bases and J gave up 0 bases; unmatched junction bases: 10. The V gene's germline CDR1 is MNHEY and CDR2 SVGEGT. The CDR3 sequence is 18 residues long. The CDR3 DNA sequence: TGTGCCAGCAGTGAGACAGGGGGCTATAGGAAAGCCAAAAACATTCAGTACTTC. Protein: CASSETGGYRKAKNIQYF.

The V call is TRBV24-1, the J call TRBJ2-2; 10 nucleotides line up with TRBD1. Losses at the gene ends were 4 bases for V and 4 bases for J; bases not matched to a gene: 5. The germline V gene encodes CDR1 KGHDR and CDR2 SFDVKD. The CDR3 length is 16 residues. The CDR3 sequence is CATSEEGQGFTGELFF. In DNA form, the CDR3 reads TGTGCCACCAGTGAGGAGGGACAGGGGTTCACCGGGGAGCTGTTTTTT.

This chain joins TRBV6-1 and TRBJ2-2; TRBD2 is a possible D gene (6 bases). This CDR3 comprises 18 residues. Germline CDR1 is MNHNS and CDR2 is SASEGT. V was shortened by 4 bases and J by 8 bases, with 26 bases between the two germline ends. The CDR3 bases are TGTGCCAGCAGTGCTTTCCCCGGGACTGGCGTGAGAGGTGGGGAGCTGTTTTTT. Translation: CASSAFPGTGVRGGELFF.

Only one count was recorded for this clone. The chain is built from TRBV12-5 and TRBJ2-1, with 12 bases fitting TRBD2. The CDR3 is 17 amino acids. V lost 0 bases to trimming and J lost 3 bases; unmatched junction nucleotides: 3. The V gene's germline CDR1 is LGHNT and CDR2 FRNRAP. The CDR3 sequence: CASGLVTSGGLYNEQFF. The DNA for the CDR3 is TGTGCTAGTGGTTTGGTAACTAGCGGGGGGCTCTACAATGAGCAGTTCTTC.